This is a list of T cell receptor beta chains from one sample in a study of blood T cell repertoires in COVID-19. The assay was immunoSEQ multiplex PCR, and TCRdb's table has in-frame clones only and misses some. The sample comprises approximately 40,000 clones, 80% to 90% of which are singletons, and 7.5% to 10% rests with the top ten. The specimen sequenced was peripheral blood. The receptors were gathered from a woman aged 65 to 85 with acute or convalescent COVID-19. Each CDR3 is given with its conserved first and last residue. D genes are given only for firm matches. The listing skips clone size in some rows; elsewhere it reads once, few, many or a size class.

V,size,D,J,DNA,CDR3
TRBV18,few,TRBD1,TRBJ2-1,TGTGCCAGCTCACCAGCAGGACAGGGTAGTGATGAGCAGTTCTTC,CASSPAGQGSDEQFF
TRBV2,few,NA,TRBJ1-3,TGTGCCAGCAGTGCATTGATGACACTCTCTGGAAACACCATATATTTT,CASSALMTLSGNTIYF
TRBV4-3,NA,NA,TRBJ2-3,TGCGCCAGCAGCCCAGCACAGATAGGTACAGATACGCAGTATTTT,CASSPAQIGTDTQYF
TRBV6-5,once,TRBD1,TRBJ2-2,TGTGCCAGCAGTCGCCAGGGGGCGCTCACCGGGGAGCTGTTTTTT,CASSRQGALTGELFF
TRBV5-1,NA,TRBD1,TRBJ2-2,TGCGCCAGCAGCTTGGTGGCCAGGGGGACCGGGGAGCTGTTTTTT,CASSLVARGTGELFF
TRBV27,NA,NA,TRBJ2-4,TGTGCCAGCAGTTCCCTCCTCGGAAACATTCAGTACTTC,CASSSLLGNIQYF
TRBV11-3,NA,TRBD2,TRBJ2-3,TGTGCCAGCAGCGCGACCGGGACTAGCGGGGTGGGGCCAGATACGCAGTATTTT,CASSATGTSGVGPDTQYF
TRBV10-1,once,NA,TRBJ2-3,TGCGCCAGCAGTGAAAATCCGGGAAGGAGCGATACGCAGTATTTT,CASSENPGRSDTQYF
TRBV4-3,NA,NA,TRBJ1-5,TGCGCCAGCAGCCAAGACTATAGCAATCAGCCCCAGCATTTT,CASSQDYSNQPQHF
TRBV6-6,once,NA,TRBJ1-2,TGTGCCAGCAGTTACAGAGCGGCTAACTATGGCTACACCTTC,CASSYRAANYGYTF
TRBV7-9,NA,TRBD2,TRBJ2-5,TGTGCCAGCAGCCGGACTAGCGGTAGGCTACAAGAGACCCAGTACTTC,CASSRTSGRLQETQYF
TRBV7-2,NA,TRBD2,TRBJ2-5,TGTGCCAGCAGCTTAGTGGGGGGGGACCAAGAGACCCAGTACTTC,CASSLVGGDQETQYF
TRBV24-1,NA,TRBD1,TRBJ1-5,TGTGCCATCGGGACAGGGTCAATTAATGGCAATCAGCCCCAGCATTTT,CAIGTGSINGNQPQHF
TRBV2,few,NA,TRBJ2-3,TGTGCCACCCCCGGGGGACCAGATACGCAGTATTTT,CATPGGPDTQYF
TRBV24-1,NA,NA,TRBJ1-1,TGTGCCACCAGTGATACGGCGGCGAACACTGAAGCTTTCTTT,CATSDTAANTEAFF
TRBV27,NA,NA,TRBJ2-1,TGTGCCAGCAGTTTATATGGGACAAAATTGCCCAATGAGCAGTTCTTC,CASSLYGTKLPNEQFF
TRBV19,NA,TRBD1,TRBJ1-1,TGTGCCAGTAGTGGAGGGGACAGGGGTGGCACTGAAGCTTTCTTT,CASSGGDRGGTEAFF